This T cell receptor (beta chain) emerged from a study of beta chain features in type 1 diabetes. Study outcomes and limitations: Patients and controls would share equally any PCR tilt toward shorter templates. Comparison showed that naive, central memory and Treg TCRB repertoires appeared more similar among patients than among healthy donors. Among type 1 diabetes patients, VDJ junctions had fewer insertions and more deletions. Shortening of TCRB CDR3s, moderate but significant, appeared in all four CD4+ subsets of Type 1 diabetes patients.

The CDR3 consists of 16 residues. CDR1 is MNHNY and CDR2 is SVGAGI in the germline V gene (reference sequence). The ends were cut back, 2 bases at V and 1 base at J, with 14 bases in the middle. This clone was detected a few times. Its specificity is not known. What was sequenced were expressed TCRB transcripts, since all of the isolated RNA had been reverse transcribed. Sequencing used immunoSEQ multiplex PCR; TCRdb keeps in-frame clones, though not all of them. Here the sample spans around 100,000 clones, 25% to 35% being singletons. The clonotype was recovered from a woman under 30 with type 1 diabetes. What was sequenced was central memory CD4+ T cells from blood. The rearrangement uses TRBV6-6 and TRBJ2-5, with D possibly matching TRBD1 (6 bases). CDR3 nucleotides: TGTGCCAGCAGTTACGGCGAGGGGGTTTCCCAAGAGACCCAGTACTTC. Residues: CASSYGEGVSQETQYF.